A single sample gave rise to the 5 T cell receptor beta chains below, sequenced in a study of cytomegalovirus exposure and HLA in healthy donors. Vbeta (60) and Jbeta (13) primers were used in the PCR. Assay used: immunoSEQ multiplex PCR; TCRdb lists only in-frame clones, some missing. The sample has some 170,000 clones; 80% are singletons. Sequenced sample: PBMCs. These receptors were collected from a man aged 18 to 30 in good health and CMV-seropositive.

This clone was recorded a few times. V gene TRBV5-8 combines with J gene TRBJ2-7; D possibly corresponds to TRBD1 (6 bases). This CDR3 spans 13 amino acids. Looked up from germline, CDR1 is SGHTS and CDR2 is YDEGEE. V shed 2 bases and J shed 3 bases, with 9 bases lying between them. CDR3 loop: CASSFGQYYEQYF. The CDR3 region has the DNA TGTGCCAGCAGCTTCGGACAGTACTACGAGCAGTACTTC.

The V and J genes are TRBV29-1 and TRBJ2-5; D possibly corresponds to TRBD2 (5 bases). Germline assignment: CDR1 SQVTM and CDR2 ANQGSEA. Trimming shortened V by 3 bases and J by 1 base, and 9 bases separated the two germline ends. The CDR3 sequence is 13 residues long. The CDR3 bases are TGCAGCGTTGATAGCGCAACCCAAGAGACCCAGTACTTC. It encodes CSVDSATQETQYF. The whole variable domain, remainder taken from reference TRBV29-1 and TRBJ2-5, is SAVISQKPSRDICQRGTSLTIQCQVDSQVTMMFWYRQQPGQSLTLIATANQGSEATYESGFVIDKFPISRPNLTFSTLTVSNMSPEDSSIYLCSVDSATQETQYFGPGTRLLVL.

This clone was detected a few times. This chain links TRBV10-1 with TRBJ2-1, with 8 bases that match TRBD1. The germline gives CDR1 WNHNN, CDR2 SYGVQD (reference sequence). The CDR3 runs to 13 residues. With V trimmed by 5 bases and J by 13 bases, 10 bases remained unmatched. CDR3 DNA: TGCGCCAGCAGTCCGGACAGGGCCGGTCCCCAGTTCTTC. This translates into CASSPDRAGPQFF.

The chain is built from TRBV2 and TRBJ2-1; no clear D gene. CDR1 and CDR2 (germline): SNHLY, FYNNEI. The germline V and J ends were trimmed by 6 bases and 0 bases, with 12 bases remaining between them. The length of the CDR3 is 15 residues. The CDR3 nucleotides read TGTGCCAGCAGCATTACACCATACTCCTACAATGAGCAGTTCTTC. Translated, it gives CASSITPYSYNEQFF.

The chain combines TRBV5-4 with TRBJ1-3; the match to TRBD1 covers 9 bases. CDR1 is SGHNT and CDR2 is YYREEE in the germline V gene (reference sequence). V lost 4 bases, J lost 9 bases, and 11 bases stayed unmatched. The CDR3 loop spans 15 amino acids. The DNA of the CDR3 is TGTGCCAGCAGCACTCGACCTGACAGGGGGGTCACCATATATTTT. Amino acid sequence: CASSTRPDRGVTIYF.